The present entry profiles one TCR beta chain with its context. The antigen is undetermined. One junction end disagrees with the germline gene, perhaps due to a read error. Germline loops: CDR1 SEHNR, CDR2 FQNEAQ (reference sequence). The CDR3 runs 15 residues. The data originate from a study of blood T cells in healthy people across ages. The study, taken as a whole, reports: It was not possible, with unsorted PBMCs, to conclusively compare naive and antigen-experienced cells.

The use of a sample-barcoded 5' primer and a J-beta primer mix characterized a second PCR of 7 to 11 cycles. Template switching added a 12-random-nucleotide identifier to every cDNA molecule. TCRdb reprocessed the 5' RACE reads with MiXCR, giving one entry per CDR3 protein. The repertoire consists of about a million distinct CDR3 sequences, with about 48% occurring once and the leading ten covering roughly 13%. The clonotype was recovered from a man aged 30 to 39 in good health. The rearrangement links TRBV7-9 to TRBJ1-2; D remains unclear. The sequencing sample was made of blood. This CDR3 is CVSSHLRGQGFGFTF. CDR3 sequence (DNA): TGTGTCAGCAGTCATCTGCGAGGCCAAGGGTTTGGCTTCACCTTC. Together with reference TRBV7-9 and TRBJ1-2, the CDR3 gives the full variable domain: DTGVSQNPRHKITKRGQNVTFRCDPISEHNRLYWYRQTLGQGPEFLTYFQNEAQLEKSRLLSDRFSAERPKGSFSTLEIQRTEQGDSAMYLCVSSHLRGQGFGFTFGSGTRLTVV.